The source of this T cell receptor beta chain is a study of blood T cell repertoires in COVID-19. About the research overall: The origin of the acute and convalescent COVID-19 samples was the United States, Italy and Spain. From T cells, B-cell-depleted T cells, or PBMCs came the material, which was cDNA or gDNA.

A note on this clone: In the same sample, other DNA sequences code for this CDR3.

In the study's own analysis: Amplifying reference gene primers gave estimates of nucleated cell counts. Data came from immunoSEQ multiplex PCR; TCRdb stores just in-frame clones and leaves some out. V and J calls and clone size are given by that table; D and trimming were obtained from the DNA. Of 130,000 to 150,000 clones listed, more than 65% were seen once; the top ten hold roughly a tenth. The ends were cut back, 3 bases at V and 2 bases at J, with 5 bases in the middle. Germline V lookup: CDR1 MNHEY, CDR2 SMNVEV (reference sequence). The CDR3 spans 13 residues. The chain is built from TRBV27 and TRBJ1-5; no reliable D call. Sequencing used peripheral blood. The source is a man in his 60s with active or convalescent COVID-19. The CDR3 nucleotides read TGTGCCAGCAGTTTCGGGGGCAATCAGCCCCAGCATTTT. It translates to CASSFGGNQPQHF.